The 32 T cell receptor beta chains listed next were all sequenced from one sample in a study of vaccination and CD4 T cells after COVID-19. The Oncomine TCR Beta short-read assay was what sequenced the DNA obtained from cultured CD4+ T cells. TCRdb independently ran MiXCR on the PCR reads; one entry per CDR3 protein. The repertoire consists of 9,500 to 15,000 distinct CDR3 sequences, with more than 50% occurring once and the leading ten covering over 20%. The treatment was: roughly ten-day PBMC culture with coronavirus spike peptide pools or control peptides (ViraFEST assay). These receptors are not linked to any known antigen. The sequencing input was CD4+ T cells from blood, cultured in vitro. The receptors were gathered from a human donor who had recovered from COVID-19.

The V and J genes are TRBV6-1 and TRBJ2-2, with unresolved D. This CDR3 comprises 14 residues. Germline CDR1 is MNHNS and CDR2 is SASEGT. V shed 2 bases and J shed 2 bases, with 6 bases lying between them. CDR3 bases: TGTGCCAGCAGTGAAACGGGCAACACCGGGGAGCTGTTTTTT. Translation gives CASSETGNTGELFF.

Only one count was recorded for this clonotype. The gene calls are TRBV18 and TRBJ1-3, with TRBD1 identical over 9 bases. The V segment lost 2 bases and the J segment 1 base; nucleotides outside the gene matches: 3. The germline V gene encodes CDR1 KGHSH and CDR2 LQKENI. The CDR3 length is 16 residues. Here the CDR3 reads CASSPTGTGSGNTIYF. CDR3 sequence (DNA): TGTGCCAGCTCACCAACCGGGACAGGGTCTGGAAACACCATATATTTT.

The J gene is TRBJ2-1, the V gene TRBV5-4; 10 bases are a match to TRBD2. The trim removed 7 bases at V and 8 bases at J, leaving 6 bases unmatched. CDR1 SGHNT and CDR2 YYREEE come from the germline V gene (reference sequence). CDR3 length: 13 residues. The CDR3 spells CASRSSGRDEQFF. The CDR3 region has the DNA TGTGCCAGCCGCTCTAGCGGGAGAGATGAGCAGTTCTTC.

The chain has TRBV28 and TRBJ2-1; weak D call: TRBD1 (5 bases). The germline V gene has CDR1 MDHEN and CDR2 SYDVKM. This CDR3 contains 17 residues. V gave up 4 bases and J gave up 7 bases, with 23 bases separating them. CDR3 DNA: TGTGCCAGCAGTTCCTCCAAAAGGGGAATCGTTGGGAATGAGCAGTTCTTC. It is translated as CASSSSKRGIVGNEQFF. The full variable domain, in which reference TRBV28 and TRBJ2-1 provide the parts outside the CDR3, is DVKVTQSSRYLVKRTGEKVFLECVQDMDHENMFWYRQDPGLGLRLIYFSYDVKMKEKGDIPEGYSVSREKKERFSLILESASTNQTSMYLCASSSSKRGIVGNEQFFGPGTRLTVL.

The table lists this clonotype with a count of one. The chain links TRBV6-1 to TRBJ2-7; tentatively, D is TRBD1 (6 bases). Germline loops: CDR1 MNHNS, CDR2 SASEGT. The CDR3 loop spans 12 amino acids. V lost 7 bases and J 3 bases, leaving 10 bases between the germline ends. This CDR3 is CASKGDFYEQYF. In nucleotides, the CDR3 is TGTGCCAGCAAGGGGGATTTCTACGAGCAGTACTTC.

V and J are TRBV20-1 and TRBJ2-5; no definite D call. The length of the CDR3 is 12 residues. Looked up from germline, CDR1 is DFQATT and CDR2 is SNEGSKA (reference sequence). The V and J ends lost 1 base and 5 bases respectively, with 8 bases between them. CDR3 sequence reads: CSARGATETQYF. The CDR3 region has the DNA TGCAGTGCTAGAGGCGCGACTGAGACCCAGTACTTC.

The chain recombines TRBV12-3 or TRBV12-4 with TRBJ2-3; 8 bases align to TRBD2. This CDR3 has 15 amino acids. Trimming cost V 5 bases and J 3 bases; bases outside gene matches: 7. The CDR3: CASSPGTRGTDTQYF. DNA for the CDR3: TGTGCCAGCAGTCCCGGGACTAGGGGGACAGATACGCAGTATTTT.

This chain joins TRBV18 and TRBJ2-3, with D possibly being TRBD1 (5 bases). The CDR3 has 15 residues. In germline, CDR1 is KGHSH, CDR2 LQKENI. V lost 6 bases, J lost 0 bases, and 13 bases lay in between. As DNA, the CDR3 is TGTGCCAGCTCCGGGCCAGGGCCCAGCACAGATACGCAGTATTTT. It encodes CASSGPGPSTDTQYF.

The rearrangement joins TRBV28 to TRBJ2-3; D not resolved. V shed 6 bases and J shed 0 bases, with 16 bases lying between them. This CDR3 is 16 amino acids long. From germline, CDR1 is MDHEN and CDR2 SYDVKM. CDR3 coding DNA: TGTGCCAGCAGCCGACAAGGAGCAGCTAGCACAGATACGCAGTATTTT. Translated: CASSRQGAASTDTQYF.

In nucleotides, the CDR3 is TGTGCCAGCAGTGCTCGAGGGGGGGACACTGAAGCTTTCTTT. It specifies CASSARGGDTEAFF. This rearrangement joins TRBV2 to TRBJ1-1; the D gene is possibly TRBD1 (6 bases). Trimming took 4 bases from V and 3 from J, leaving 12 bases between them. The germline V gene encodes CDR1 SNHLY and CDR2 FYNNEI. The CDR3 totals 14 residues.

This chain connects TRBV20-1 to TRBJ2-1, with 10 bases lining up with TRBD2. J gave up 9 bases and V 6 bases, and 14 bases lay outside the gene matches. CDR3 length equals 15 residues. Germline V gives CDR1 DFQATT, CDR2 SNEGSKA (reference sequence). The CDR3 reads CSARNSAGGPGEQFF. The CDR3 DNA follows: TGCAGTGCGAGGAACTCAGCGGGAGGGCCTGGTGAGCAGTTCTTC.

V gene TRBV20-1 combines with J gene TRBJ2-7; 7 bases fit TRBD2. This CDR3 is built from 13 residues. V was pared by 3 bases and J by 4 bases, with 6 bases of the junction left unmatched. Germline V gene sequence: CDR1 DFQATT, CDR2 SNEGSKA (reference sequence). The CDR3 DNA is TGCAGTGCTAGTGGACTAGGAGCATACGAGCAGTACTTC. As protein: CSASGLGAYEQYF.

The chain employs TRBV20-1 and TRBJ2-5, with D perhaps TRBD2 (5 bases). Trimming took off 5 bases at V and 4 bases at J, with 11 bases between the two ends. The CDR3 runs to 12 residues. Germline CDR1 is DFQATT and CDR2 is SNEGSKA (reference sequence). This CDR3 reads CSAPSEGETQYF. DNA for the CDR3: TGCAGTGCTCCCAGCGAGGGAGAGACCCAGTACTTC.

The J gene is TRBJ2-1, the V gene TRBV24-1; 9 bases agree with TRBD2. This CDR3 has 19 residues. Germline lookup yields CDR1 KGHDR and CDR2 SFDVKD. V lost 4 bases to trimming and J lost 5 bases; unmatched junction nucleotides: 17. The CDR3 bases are TGTGCCACCAGTGACAGACGTGGCGGGAGGGCCGGTATCCACAATGAGCAGTTCTTC. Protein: CATSDRRGGRAGIHNEQFF.

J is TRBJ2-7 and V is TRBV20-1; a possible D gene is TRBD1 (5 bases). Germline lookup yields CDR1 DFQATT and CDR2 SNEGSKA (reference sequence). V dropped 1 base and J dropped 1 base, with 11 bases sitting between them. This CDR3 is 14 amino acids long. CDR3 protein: CSARAYRRSYEQYF. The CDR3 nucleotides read TGCAGTGCTAGAGCATACAGGCGGTCCTACGAGCAGTACTTC.

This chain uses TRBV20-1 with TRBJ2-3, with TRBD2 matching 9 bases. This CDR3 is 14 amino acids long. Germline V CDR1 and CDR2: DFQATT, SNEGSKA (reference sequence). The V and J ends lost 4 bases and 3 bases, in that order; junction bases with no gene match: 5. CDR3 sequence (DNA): TGCAGTGCTACCATAGCGGGAGCGACAGATACGCAGTATTTT. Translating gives CSATIAGATDTQYF.

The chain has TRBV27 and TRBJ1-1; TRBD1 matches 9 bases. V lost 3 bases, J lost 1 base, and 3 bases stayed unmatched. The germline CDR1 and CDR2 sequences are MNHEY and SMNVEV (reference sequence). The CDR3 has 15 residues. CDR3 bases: TGTGCCAGCAGTTTCTGGACAGGGGAGAACACTGAAGCTTTCTTT. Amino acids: CASSFWTGENTEAFF.

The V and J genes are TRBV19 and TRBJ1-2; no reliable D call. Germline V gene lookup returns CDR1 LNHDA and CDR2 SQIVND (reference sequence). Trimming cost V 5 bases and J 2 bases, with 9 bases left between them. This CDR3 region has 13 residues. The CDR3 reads CASSSAENYGYTF. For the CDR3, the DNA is TGTGCCAGTAGTTCGGCCGAGAACTATGGCTACACCTTC.

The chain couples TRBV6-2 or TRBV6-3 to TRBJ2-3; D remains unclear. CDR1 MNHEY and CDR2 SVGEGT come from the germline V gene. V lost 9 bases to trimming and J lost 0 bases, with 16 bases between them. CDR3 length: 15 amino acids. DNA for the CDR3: TGTGCCAGTACCAAGCGAGGATCTAGCACAGATACGCAGTATTTT. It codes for CASTKRGSSTDTQYF.

CDR3: CASSLTGGLSDTQYF. The CDR3 DNA sequence: TGTGCCAGCAGTTTAACAGGTGGTTTGTCAGATACGCAGTATTTT. The V and J genes are TRBV27 and TRBJ2-3; perhaps TRBD1 as D (5 bases). This CDR3 has 15 amino acids. V gave up 2 bases and J gave up 4 bases, with 13 bases separating them. CDR1 and CDR2 (germline): MNHEY, SMNVEV (reference sequence).

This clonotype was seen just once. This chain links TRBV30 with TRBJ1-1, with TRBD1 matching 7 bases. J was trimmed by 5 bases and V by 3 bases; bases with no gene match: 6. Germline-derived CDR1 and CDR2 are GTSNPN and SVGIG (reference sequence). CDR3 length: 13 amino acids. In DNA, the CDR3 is TGTGCCTGGAGAATTACAGGGGCAACTGAAGCTTTCTTT. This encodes CAWRITGATEAFF.

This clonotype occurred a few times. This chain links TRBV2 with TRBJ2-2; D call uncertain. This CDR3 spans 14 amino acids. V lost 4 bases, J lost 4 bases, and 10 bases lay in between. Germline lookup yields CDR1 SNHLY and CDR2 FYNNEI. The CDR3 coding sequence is TGTGCCAGCAGTGGGGATGGAGTCACCGGGGAGCTGTTTTTT. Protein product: CASSGDGVTGELFF.

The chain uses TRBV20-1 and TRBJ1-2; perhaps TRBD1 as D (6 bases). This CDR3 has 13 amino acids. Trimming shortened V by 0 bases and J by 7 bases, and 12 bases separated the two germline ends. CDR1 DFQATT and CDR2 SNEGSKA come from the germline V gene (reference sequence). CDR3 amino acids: CSARDHRVVGYTF. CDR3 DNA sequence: TGCAGTGCTAGAGATCACAGGGTGGTTGGCTACACCTTC.

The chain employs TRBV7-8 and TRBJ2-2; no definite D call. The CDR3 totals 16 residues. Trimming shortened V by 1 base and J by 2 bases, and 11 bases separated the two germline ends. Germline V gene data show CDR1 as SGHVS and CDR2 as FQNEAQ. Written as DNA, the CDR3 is TGTGCCAGCAGCTTAGAGGGTCTCGGAAACACCGGGGAGCTGTTTTTT. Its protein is CASSLEGLGNTGELFF.

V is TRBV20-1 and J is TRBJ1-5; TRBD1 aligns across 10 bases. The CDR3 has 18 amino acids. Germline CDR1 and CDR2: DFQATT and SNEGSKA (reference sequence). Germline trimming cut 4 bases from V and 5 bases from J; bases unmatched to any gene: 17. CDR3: CSAKLYQTGTGVHQPQHF. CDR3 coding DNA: TGCAGTGCTAAACTCTATCAAACCGGGACAGGGGTACATCAGCCCCAGCATTTT.

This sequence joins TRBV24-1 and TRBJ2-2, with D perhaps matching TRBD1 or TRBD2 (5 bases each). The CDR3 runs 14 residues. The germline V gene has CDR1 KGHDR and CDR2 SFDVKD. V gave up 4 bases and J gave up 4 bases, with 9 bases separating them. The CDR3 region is CATSDLGVTGELFF. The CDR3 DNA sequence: TGTGCCACCAGTGACTTGGGGGTCACCGGGGAGCTGTTTTTT.

The CDR3 loop is CSARPGHRNQPQHF. The DNA of the CDR3 is TGCAGTGCCCGGCCGGGACATAGGAATCAGCCCCAGCATTTT. The gene calls are TRBV20-1 and TRBJ1-5; maybe TRBD1 (6 bases). This CDR3 comprises 14 residues. Germline assignment: CDR1 DFQATT and CDR2 SNEGSKA (reference sequence). Trimming removed 6 bases from V and 4 bases from J, with 16 bases in between.

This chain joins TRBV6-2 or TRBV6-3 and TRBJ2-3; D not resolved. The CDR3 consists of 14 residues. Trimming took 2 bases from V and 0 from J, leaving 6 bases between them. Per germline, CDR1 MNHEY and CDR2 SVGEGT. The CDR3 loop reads CASSYETSTDTQYF. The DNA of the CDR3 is TGTGCCAGCAGTTACGAGACTAGCACAGATACGCAGTATTTT.

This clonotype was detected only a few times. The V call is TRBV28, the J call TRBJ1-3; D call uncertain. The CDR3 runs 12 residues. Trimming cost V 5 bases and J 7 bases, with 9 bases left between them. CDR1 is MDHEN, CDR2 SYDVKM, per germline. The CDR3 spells CASSTPTNTIYF. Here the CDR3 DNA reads TGTGCCAGCAGTACCCCTACGAACACCATATATTTT. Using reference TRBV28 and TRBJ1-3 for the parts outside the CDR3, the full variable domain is DVKVTQSSRYLVKRTGEKVFLECVQDMDHENMFWYRQDPGLGLRLIYFSYDVKMKEKGDIPEGYSVSREKKERFSLILESASTNQTSMYLCASSTPTNTIYFGEGSWLTVV.

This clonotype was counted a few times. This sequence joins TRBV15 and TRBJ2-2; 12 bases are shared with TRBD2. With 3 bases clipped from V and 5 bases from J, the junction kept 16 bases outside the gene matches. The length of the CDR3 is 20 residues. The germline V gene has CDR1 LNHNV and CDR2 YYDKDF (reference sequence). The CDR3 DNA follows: TGTGCCACCAGCAGCGACTTATGGGCTAGCGGGAGGGCCTCTACCGGGGAGCTGTTTTTT. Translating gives CATSSDLWASGRASTGELFF.

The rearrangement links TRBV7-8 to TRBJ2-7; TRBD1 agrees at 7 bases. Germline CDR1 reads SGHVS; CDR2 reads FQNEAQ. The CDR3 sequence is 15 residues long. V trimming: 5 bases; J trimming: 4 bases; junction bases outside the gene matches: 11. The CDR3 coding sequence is TGTGCCAGCAGCCCTAGAACAGGGGCCTCTTACGAGCAGTACTTC. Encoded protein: CASSPRTGASYEQYF.

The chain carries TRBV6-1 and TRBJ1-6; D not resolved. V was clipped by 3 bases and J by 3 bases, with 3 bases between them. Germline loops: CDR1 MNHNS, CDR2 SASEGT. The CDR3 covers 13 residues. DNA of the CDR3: TGTGCCAGCAGTGACAGCTATAATTCACCCCTCCACTTT. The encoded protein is CASSDSYNSPLHF.